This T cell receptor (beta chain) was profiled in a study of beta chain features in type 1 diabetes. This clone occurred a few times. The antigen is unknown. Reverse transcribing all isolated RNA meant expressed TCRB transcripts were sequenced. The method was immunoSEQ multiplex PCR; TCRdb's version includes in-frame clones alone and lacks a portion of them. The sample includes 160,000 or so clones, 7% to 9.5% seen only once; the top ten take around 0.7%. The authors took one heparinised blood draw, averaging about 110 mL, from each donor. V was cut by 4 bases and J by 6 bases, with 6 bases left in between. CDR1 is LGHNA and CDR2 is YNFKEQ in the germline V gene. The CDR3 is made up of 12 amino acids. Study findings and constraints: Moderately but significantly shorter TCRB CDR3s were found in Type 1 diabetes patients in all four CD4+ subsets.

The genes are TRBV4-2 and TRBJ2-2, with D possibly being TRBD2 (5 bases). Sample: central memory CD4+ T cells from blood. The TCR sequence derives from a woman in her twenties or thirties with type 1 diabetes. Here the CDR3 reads CASSRGPGELFF. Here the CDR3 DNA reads TGTGCCAGCAGCCGCGGGCCCGGGGAGCTGTTTTTT.